Here is one T cell receptor (beta chain) with its context. TCRdb reprocessed the RT-PCR reads with MiXCR, giving one entry per CDR3 protein. The table includes about 680,000 distinct CDR3 sequences, 11% to 15% detected once. Germline values: CDR1 MGHRA, CDR2 YSYEKL. With 3 bases removed from V and 8 bases from J, the gap between germline ends came to 11 bases. The CDR3 runs 13 residues. The V and J genes are TRBV4-1 and TRBJ2-1; D gene uncertain. Sequencing input: memory CD4+ T cells from blood. The TCR sequence derives from a female donor in good health, serving as a healthy control. CDR3 sequence: CASSHPVGDEQFF. In DNA, the CDR3 is TGCGCCAGCAGCCATCCAGTGGGTGATGAGCAGTTCTTC.